This record covers a single T cell receptor (beta chain). Its cognate antigen has yet to be identified. Base qualities were left out, and no much larger clone turns up one base away. This sample is drawn from a study of cytomegalovirus exposure and HLA in healthy donors (TCRdb year 2017). Concerning the study at large: An earlier analysis of around 600 of the donors reported 250 to 350 Gb of sequence data and around 120 million unique TCR beta sequences from 150 million to 200 million T cells. In the later analysis, no new phenotypic data were used to find candidate immune exposures; instead, reliance was placed on TCR beta sequences and their occurrence across donors. Donor age, sex, ethnicity and CMV serostatus were compiled together with the repertoire data. Class I and class II HLA loci were covered by the typing at four-digit resolution. The T cell repertoires of several hundred subjects were profiled by immunosequencing and related to cytomegalovirus serostatus. Around 320 gigabases of sequencing data and tens of millions of unique TCR sequences were included in an early release covering under 650 HLA-typed donors. Across about 370 genotyped donors of the cohort, an average of approximately 200,000 unique TCR beta nucleotide sequences per donor were sequenced, and about a sixth of those sequences were non-productive. To predict cytomegalovirus infection status, the study combined high-throughput TCR immunosequencing, statistical association of individual TCRs with disease status, and machine learning. The number of typed donors differed by locus: about 620-630 for A, B, C, DRB1 and DQB1; 500 to 550 for DQA1; 606 for DPA1; and some 430 for DPB1. In addition to the first cohort of 666 subjects, a separate validation cohort of 120 different subjects was used. The genetic ancestry cluster associated with self-reported Caucasian donors included roughly four fifths of the roughly 390 genotyped donors. In a later genetic analysis, genome-wide SNP genotypes for about 65% of the 666 donors were used, and that subset was treated as a discovery cohort. The study aimed to test whether cataloging public T cell receptors could reveal signatures of past pathogen exposure. A handful of DR-DQ haplotypes were handled as single units for association and clustering because linkage in the cohort was strong. To decide whether each TCR beta V gene segment behaved as functional or pseudogenic, an earlier analysis of some 600 of the donors relied on high-throughput TCR beta sequencing. A later analysis re-examined previously published TCR beta repertoires from 600 to 700 donors and added high-resolution HLA genotyping to investigate patterns of TCR occurrence. All discovery cohort repertoires had been generated on a single sequencing platform.

According to the germline V gene, CDR1 reads SQVTM and CDR2 reads ANQGSEA. V lost 5 bases and J lost 6 bases, and the count of bases not matched to a germline gene is 5. The CDR3 numbers 12 residues from cysteine through phenylalanine. The CDR3 DNA has 36 bases and is translated from base 1. The cohort comprised around 700 healthy bone marrow donors. All cohort members were sampled while nominally healthy, although unrecorded immune exposures were likely present. The donor tested CMV seropositive and was one of the 289 seropositive cohort members. Every donor gave a peripheral blood sample, and the peripheral blood mononuclear cells from that sample were used for TCR beta sequencing. Genomic DNA extraction from the blood cell samples was performed with the Qiagen DNeasy Blood Extraction Kit. Receptor libraries were prepared by the immunoSEQ multiplex PCR assay. For the multiplex PCR, a mixture combining 60 forward primers for TCR Vbeta segments and 13 reverse primers for TCR Jbeta segments was used. Amplification of the CDR3 region of rearranged TCR beta genes was performed with a multiplex PCR assay on genomic DNA. The Illumina HiSeq System was used to sequence the amplified TCR beta libraries as 87-base-pair reads. Concerning the study's data processing: A later analysis tallied 80 million to 95 million unique TCR beta chains across the 666 repertoires, and some 10 million of those chains were shared by two or more donors. Raw reads were error-corrected and collapsed into unique sequences with a nearest-neighbor algorithm that merged closely related sequences to remove PCR and sequencing errors. Alignment of CDR3 sequences to IMGT reference sequences was used to assign V, D and J gene segments. Each retained sequence needed at least a six-nucleotide match to both a V gene segment and a J gene segment. Rearrangements were classified as productive when the CDR3 lacked stop codons and remained in frame with V and J, and all other rearrangements were classified as non-productive. CDR3 was defined by IMGT convention, running from the second conserved V-encoded cysteine to the conserved J-encoded phenylalanine. The earlier analysis of 500 to 650 of the donors excluded any sequence lacking an unambiguous match to a single V gene segment. In an earlier analysis of 500 to 750 of the donors, V segments were called functional above 56.7% productive rearrangements and were called segregating when the between-donor standard deviation exceeded 5%. To diagnose cytomegalovirus status from the catalog of TCR beta chain sequences, a statistical classification framework was built. V and J gene assignment, in a later analysis, came from comparing TCR nucleotide sequences with IMGT/GENE-DB human TR gene sequences. Using the TCRdist pipeline, a later analysis assigned CDR3 sequences along with most-parsimonious VDJ recombination scenarios. A later analysis defined each TCR beta chain by its CDR3 amino acid sequence plus V-gene family, and excluded reads lacking a unique V-gene family. A later analysis removed roughly 590 highly shared, low-generation-probability nucleotide sequences to deal with suspected cross-contamination and a sequencing artifact. In a later analysis, a clonal expansion index for each public chain was calculated from normalized within-repertoire ranks of inferred template counts. In a later analysis, generation probabilities were computed with a VDJ recombination model fitted to out-of-frame rearrangements, and the resulting probabilities were checked against IGoR. In a later analysis, hypergeometric tests were used to score TCR-TCR, TCR-HLA and TCR-CMV co-occurrence, with a repertoire-size bias correction applied to TCR pairs. In a later analysis, false discovery rates were estimated by permuting HLA or CMV assignments 20 times. In a later analysis, co-occurring TCRs were grouped using DBSCAN, with TCRdist sequence similarity added in when clustering inside HLA-allele-positive subsets. Repertoires with fewer than 30,000 or more than 120,000 public chains were left out of co-occurrence clustering, as were five repertoires with anomalous nucleotide sharing. The table was pulled from immuneACCESS by TCRdb, which kept in-frame rearrangements only. Such tables lose some clones; where checked, under half of the loss comes from unresolved V genes, and the rest has no known cause. From that table come the V and J calls and clone size; the DNA was used to work out D and trimming. Present in this sample are approximately 100,000 clones, roughly 82% of which were seen just once. In total, the top ten clones hold approximately 11% of the sample.

Broad study findings and their caveats: Compared with equally common non-associated chains, HLA-associated TCR beta chains in a later analysis were more clonally expanded and had lower generation probabilities. Most TCR sequences were seen in very few donors, while some public TCRs were found in many individuals. CMV serostatus was the only immune exposure information available for the cohort. It was suggested by the authors that the approach could potentially be generalized to other disease states and immunological phenotypes. When HLA alleles, especially DR and DQ, strongly co-occurred, TCR associations were difficult to assign to individual alleles. In a later analysis, several top co-occurrence clusters were reported to appear linked to parvovirus B19, influenza, CMV and Epstein-Barr virus. This cohort had only TCR beta chains sequenced, and the lack of alpha or paired-chain data limited which features could be detected. Broadly in line with IMGT annotations, most TCR beta V segments showed up in productive rearrangements about 90% or about 30% of the time in an earlier analysis of roughly 590 of the donors. In vitro tests confirmed that a few of the cytomegalovirus-associated TCR beta chains recognize cytomegalovirus antigens. Sequencing depth was assumed to be roughly uniform across donors in the presence/absence analyses, though that assumption may not hold. A further reported finding was that TCR beta sequences accurately predicted the HLA-A and HLA-B alleles for most subjects in the first cohort. In both the original and validation cohorts, the classifier was reported to diagnose cytomegalovirus status with high specificity and sensitivity. Seventeen rarely observed V segments, including chromosome 9 orphons, were excluded from the earlier analysis of 550 to 700 of the donors because counts were too low. A later genetic analysis reported fewer N-insertions in productive TCRs among donors in an Asian-associated ancestry cluster than the roughly 640-donor mean. Because HLA typing was missing for some donors at each locus, association tests included only the typed subset. In a later analysis, TCR association rates were found to vary across HLA loci, with the most associated TCRs seen for DRB1 alleles and the fewest for HLA-C alleles. At a false discovery rate of 0.05, a later analysis linked roughly 17,000 TCR beta sequences to specific HLA alleles. Some IMGT-functional V segments, including TRBV6-2 and TRBV6-3, could not be distinguished by the 87-base-pair reads and were therefore excluded. The study listed approximately 150 TCR beta chains as associated with cytomegalovirus. Linkage disequilibrium might explain the correlated functional status among segregating V segments, but an unknown experimental factor could not be ruled out. In a later analysis, most CMV-associated TCR beta chains were found to appear HLA-restricted, with HLA associations seemingly driven largely by CMV exposure. The sequencing pipeline was judged likely to have produced a cluster of highly shared sequence variants as a technical artifact. V-gene and J-gene trimming of TCR beta chains was associated with a missense DCLRE1C variant in a later genetic analysis, and the association was replicated in an independent cohort.

The receptor was derived from a man aged 40-55 years in good health and CMV-seropositive. The chain was built from TRBV29-1 and TRBJ1-2, and 8 junction bases match TRBD1. Sequencing was performed on PBMCs. CDR3 protein: CSVRQGKDGYTF. The base sequence is TGCAGCGTTAGACAGGGGAAGGATGGCTACACCTTC.